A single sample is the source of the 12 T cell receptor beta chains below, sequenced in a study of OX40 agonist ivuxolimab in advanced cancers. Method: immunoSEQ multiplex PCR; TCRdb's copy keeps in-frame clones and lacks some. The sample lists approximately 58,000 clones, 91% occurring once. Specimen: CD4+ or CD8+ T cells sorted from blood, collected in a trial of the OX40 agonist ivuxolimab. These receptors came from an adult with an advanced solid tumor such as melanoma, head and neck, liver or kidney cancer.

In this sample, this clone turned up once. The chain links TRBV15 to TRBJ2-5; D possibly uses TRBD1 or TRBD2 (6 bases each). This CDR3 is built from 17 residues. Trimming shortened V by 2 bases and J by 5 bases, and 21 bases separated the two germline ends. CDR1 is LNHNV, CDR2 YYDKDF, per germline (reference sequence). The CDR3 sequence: CATSRPFTGNREETQYF. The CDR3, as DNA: TGTGCCACCAGCAGACCTTTTACAGGGAATCGGGAGGAGACCCAGTACTTC.

The CDR3 DNA reads TGTGCCAGCAGCCACGGGACAGGGGCTTATGGCTACACCTTC. Its translation: CASSHGTGAYGYTF. V gene TRBV5-6 combines with J gene TRBJ1-2, with 10 bases matching TRBD1. CDR3 size: 14 residues. Germline trimming cut 4 bases from V and 5 bases from J; bases unmatched to any gene: 5. Germline V lookup: CDR1 SGHDT, CDR2 YYEEEE.

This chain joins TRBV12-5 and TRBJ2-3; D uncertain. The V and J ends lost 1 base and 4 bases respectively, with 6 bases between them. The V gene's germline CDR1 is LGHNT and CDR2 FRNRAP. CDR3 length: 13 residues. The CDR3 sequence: CASGLEYSDTQYF. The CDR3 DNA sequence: TGTGCTAGTGGTTTGGAGTATTCAGATACGCAGTATTTT.

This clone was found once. DNA for the CDR3: TGCAGCGTTGGCGAGTTTAATGAGCAGTTCTTC. It yields the protein CSVGEFNEQFF. This rearrangement joins TRBV29-1 to TRBJ2-1; no clear D gene. The V end lost 4 bases, the J end lost 7 bases, and 8 bases lay between the germline ends. The CDR3 extends over 11 amino acids. Germline CDR1 is SQVTM and CDR2 is ANQGSEA.

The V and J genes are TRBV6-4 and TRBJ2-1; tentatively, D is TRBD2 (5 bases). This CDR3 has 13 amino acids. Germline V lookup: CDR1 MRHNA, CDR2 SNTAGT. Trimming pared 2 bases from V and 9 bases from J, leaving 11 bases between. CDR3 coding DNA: TGTGCCAGCAGTGACGCGCTAAGCGGTGAGCAGTTCTTC. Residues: CASSDALSGEQFF.

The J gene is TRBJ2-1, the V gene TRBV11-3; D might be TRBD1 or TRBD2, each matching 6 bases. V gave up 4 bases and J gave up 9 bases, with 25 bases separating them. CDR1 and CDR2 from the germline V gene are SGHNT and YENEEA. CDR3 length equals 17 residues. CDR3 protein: CASSSRDTGFVSPEQFF. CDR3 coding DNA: TGTGCCAGCAGCTCGCGGGATACAGGGTTCGTATCCCCTGAGCAGTTCTTC.

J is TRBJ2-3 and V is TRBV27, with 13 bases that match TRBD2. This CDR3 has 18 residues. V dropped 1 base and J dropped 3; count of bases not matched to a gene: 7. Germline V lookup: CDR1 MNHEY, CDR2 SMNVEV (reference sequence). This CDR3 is CASSLFPPGLAGTDTQYF. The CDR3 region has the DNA TGTGCCAGCAGTTTATTCCCGCCGGGACTAGCGGGGACAGATACGCAGTATTTT.

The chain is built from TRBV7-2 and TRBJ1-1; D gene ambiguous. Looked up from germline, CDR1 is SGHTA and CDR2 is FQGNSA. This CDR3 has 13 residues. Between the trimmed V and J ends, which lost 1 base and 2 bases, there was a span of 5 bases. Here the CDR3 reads CASSLGQNTEAFF. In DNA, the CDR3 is TGTGCCAGCAGCTTAGGACAAAACACTGAAGCTTTCTTT.

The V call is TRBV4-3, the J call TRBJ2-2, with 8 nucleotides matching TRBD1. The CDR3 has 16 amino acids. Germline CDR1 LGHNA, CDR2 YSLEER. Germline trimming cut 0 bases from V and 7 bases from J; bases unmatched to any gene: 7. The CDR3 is CASSQDETGVGGELFF. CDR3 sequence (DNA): TGCGCCAGCAGCCAAGATGAGACAGGGGTGGGCGGGGAGCTGTTTTTT.

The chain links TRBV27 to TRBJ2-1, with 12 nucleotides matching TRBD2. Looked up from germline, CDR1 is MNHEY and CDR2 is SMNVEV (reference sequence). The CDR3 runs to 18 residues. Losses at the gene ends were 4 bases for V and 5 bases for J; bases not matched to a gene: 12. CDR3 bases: TGTGCCAGCAGTTCTCCGCCCTGGACTAGCGGGAAGAACAATGAGCAGTTCTTC. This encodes CASSSPPWTSGKNNEQFF.

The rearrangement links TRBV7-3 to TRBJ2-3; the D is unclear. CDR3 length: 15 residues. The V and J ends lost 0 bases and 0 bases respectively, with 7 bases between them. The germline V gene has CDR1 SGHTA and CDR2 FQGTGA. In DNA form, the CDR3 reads TGTGCCAGCAGCTTAACAGACTTGAGCACAGATACGCAGTATTTT. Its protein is CASSLTDLSTDTQYF. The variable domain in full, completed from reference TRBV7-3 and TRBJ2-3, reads GAGVSQTPSNKVTEKGKYVELRCDPISGHTALYWYRQSLGQGPEFLIYFQGTGAADDSGLPNDRFFAVRPEGSVSTLKIQRTERGDSAVYLCASSLTDLSTDTQYFGPGTRLTVL.

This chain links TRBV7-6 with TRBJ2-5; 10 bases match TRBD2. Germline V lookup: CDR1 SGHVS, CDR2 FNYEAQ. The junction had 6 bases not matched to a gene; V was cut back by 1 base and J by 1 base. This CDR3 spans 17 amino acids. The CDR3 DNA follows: TGTGCCAGCAGCTTAGTAACTAGCGGGGTGGGCCAAGAGACCCAGTACTTC. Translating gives CASSLVTSGVGQETQYF.